The T cell receptor (beta chain) described here comes from a study of T cells after posttransplantation cyclophosphamide. Study-wide findings and caveats: Skin or GI-infiltrating T cells shared few TRB sequences with blood. Donor CD8+ memory clones often dominated recipient blood repertoires at later times. Recipient CMV seropositivity and CMV reactivation strongly tracked TRB clonality.

About this clone: Its antigen is as yet unknown.

The germline V gene has CDR1 SQVTM and CDR2 ANQGSEA. V lost 3 bases, J lost 8 bases, and 10 bases lay in between. CDR3 length: 11 residues. Sequencing was performed with immunoSEQ multiplex PCR; in TCRdb, only in-frame clones are kept and a portion is missing. Of some 61,000 clones in the sample, around 95% were seen once. On the day of bone marrow donation, the related graft donor provided peripheral blood. Sequencing used PBMCs. The TCR originated in a woman aged 25 to 45 in good health and a related stem cell transplant donor. The V gene is TRBV29-1, the J gene TRBJ1-1; D is ambiguous. CDR3 protein: CSVDWGLEAFF. The CDR3 coding sequence is TGCAGCGTTGATTGGGGATTAGAAGCTTTCTTT.